This entry features one T cell receptor beta chain sequence. Its target is not known. The data were taken from a study of shared clonotypes between healthy human individuals. Notes on the study in general: Generation probabilities of non-shared clonotypes were lower (relative to those shared by all four donors). The low donor count limited represented genetic and exposure-history diversity.

Germline V gene sequence: CDR1 SGHRS, CDR2 YFSETQ. V lost 1 base, J lost 3 bases, and 8 bases lay in between. The CDR3 runs 14 residues. Naive CD8 isolation took CD45RO-negative cells positively selected for CCR7 and excluded terminally differentiated effector memory CD45RA+ cells. The authors split each subset's genomic DNA evenly across several immunoSEQ plates. The method was immunoSEQ multiplex PCR; TCRdb's version includes in-frame clones alone and lacks a portion of them. The table lists approximately 2,200,000 clones, more than 85% of them singletons, with more than 1.5% in the top ten. This receptor was obtained from a man aged 18 to 30 in good health. Some clones in this sample may be carry-over from other donors' samples. The sample taken for sequencing was naive CD8+ T cells from PBMCs. V is TRBV5-1 and J is TRBJ2-1, with a tentative D call TRBD1 (5 bases). CDR3 coding DNA: TGCGCCAGCAGCTTGCAAGGGGTCTACAATGAGCAGTTCTTC. Translated, it gives CASSLQGVYNEQFF.